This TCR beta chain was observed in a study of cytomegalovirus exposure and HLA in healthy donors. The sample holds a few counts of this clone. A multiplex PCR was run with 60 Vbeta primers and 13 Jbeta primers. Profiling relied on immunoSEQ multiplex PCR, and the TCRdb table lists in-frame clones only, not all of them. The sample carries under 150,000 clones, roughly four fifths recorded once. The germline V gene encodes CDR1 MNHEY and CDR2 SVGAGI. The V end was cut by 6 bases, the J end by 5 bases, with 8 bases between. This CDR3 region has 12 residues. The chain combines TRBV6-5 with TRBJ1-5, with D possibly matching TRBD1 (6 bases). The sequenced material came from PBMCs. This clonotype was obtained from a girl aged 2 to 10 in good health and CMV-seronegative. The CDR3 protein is CASRAGDQPQHF. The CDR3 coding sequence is TGTGCCAGCAGGGCAGGGGATCAGCCCCAGCATTTT.